This T cell receptor beta chain was documented in a study of blood T cell repertoires in COVID-19. At the level of the study: Donors in the United States, Italy and Spain gave samples during acute or convalescent COVID-19. T cells, B-cell-depleted T cells, or PBMCs provided the cDNA or gDNA that served as material.

Sequenced by immunoSEQ multiplex PCR; TCRdb stores in-frame clones only, minus some. The sample has about 280,000 clones, over 75% seen once. CDR1 and CDR2 from the germline V gene are MDHEN and SYDVKM. The CDR3 contains 15 residues. V was clipped by 4 bases and J by 1 base; unmatched bases: 6. The receptor was isolated from a human donor in a cohort sampled during active COVID-19. The material sequenced was peripheral blood. This chain uses TRBV28 with TRBJ2-7; TRBD2 matches 8 bases. This CDR3 is CASSSQGGGSYEQYF. The CDR3 bases are TGTGCCAGCAGTTCACAAGGCGGGGGGTCCTACGAGCAGTACTTC.